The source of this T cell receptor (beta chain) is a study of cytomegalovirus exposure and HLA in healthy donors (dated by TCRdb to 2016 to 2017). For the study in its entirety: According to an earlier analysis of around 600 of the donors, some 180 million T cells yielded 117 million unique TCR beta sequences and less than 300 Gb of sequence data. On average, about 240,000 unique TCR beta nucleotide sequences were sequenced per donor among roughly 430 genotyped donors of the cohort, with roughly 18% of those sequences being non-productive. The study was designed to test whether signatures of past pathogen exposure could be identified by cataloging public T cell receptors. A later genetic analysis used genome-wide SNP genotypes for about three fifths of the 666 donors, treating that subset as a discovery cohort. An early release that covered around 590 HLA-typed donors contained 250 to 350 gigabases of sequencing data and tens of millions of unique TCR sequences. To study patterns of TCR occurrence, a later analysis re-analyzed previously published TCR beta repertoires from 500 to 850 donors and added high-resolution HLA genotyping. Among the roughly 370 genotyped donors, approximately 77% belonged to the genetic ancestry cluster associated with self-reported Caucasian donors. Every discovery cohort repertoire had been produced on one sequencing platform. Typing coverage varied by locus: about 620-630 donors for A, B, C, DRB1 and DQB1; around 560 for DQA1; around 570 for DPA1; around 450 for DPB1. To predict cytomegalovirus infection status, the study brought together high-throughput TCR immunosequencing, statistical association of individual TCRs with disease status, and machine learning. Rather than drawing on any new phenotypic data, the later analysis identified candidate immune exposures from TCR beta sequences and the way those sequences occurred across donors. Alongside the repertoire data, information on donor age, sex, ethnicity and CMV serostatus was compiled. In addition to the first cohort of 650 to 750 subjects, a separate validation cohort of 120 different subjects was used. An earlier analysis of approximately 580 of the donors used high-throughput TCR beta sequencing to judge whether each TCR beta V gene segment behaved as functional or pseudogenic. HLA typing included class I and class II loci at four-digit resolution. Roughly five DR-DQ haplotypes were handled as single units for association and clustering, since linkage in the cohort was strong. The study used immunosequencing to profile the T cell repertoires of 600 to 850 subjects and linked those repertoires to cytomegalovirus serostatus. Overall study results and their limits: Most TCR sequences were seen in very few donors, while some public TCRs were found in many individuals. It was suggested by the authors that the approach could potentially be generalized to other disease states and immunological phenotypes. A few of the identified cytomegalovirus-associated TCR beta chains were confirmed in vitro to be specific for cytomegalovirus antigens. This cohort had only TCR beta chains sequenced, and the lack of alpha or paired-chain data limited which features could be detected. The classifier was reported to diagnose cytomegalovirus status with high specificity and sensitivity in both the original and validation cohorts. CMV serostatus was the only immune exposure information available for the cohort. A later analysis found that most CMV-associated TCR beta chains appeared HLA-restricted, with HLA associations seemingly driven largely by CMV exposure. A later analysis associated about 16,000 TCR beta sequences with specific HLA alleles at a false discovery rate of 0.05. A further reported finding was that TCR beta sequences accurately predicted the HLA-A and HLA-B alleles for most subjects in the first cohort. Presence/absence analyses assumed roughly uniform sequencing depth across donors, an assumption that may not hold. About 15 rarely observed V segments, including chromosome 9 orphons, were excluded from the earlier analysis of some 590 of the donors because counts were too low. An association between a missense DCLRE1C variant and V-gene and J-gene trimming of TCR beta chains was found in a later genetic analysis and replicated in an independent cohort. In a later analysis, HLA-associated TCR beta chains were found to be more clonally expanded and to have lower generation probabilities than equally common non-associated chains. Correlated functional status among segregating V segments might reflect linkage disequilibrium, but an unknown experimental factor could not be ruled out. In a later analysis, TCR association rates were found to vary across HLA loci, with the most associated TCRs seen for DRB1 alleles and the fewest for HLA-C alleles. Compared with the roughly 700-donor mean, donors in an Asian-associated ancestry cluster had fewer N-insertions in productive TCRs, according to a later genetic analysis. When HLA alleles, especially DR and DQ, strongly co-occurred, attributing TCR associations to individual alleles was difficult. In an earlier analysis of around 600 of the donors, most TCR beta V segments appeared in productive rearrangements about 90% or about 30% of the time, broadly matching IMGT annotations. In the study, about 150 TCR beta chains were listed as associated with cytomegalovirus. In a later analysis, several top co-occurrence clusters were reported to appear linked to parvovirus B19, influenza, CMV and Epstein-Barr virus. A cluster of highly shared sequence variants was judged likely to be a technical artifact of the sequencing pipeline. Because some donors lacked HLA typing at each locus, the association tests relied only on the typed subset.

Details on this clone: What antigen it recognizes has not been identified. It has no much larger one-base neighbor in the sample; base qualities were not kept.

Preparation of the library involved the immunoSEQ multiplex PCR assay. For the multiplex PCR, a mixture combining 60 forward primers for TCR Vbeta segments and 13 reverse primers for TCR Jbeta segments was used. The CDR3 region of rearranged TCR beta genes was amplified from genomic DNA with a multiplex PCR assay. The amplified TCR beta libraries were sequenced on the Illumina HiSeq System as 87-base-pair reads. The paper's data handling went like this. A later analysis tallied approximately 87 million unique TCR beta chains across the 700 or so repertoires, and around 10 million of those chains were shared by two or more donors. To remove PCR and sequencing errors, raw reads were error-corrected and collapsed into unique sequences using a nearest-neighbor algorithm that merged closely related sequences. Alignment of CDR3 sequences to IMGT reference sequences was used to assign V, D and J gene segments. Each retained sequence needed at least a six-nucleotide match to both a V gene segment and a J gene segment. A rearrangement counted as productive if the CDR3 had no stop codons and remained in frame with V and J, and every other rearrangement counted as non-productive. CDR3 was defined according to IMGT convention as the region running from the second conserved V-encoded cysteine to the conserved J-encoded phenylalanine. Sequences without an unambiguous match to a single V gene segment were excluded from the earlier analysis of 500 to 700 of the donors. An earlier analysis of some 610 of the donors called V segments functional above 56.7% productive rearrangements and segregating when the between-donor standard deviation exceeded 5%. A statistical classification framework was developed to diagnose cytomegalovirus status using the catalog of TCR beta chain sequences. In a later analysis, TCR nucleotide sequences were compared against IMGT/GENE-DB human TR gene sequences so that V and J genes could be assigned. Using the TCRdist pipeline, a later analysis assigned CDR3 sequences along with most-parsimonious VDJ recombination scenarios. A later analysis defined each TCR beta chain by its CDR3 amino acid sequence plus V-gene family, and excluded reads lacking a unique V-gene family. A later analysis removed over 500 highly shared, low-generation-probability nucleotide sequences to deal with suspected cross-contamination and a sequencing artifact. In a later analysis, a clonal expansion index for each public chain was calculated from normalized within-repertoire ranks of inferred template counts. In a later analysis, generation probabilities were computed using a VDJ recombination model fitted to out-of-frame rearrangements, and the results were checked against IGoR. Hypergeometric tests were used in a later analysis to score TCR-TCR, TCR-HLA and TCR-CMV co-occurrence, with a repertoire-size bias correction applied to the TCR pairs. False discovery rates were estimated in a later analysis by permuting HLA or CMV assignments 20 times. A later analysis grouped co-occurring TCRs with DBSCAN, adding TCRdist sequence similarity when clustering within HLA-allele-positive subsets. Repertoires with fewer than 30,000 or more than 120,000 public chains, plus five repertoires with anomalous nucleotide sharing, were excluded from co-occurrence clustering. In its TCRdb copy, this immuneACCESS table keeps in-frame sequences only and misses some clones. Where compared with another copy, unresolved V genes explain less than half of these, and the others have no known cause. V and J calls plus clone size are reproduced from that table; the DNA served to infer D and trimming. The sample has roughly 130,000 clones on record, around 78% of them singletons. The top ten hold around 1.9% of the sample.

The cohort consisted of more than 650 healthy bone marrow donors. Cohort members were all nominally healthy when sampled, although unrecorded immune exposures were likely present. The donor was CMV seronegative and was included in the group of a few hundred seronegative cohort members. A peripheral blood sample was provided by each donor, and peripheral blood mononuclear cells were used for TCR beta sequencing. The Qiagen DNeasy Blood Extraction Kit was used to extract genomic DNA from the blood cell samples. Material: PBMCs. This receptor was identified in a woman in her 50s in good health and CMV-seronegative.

The CDR3 region reads CASSRTSAGWSWELFF. The bases are TGTGCCAGCAGCCGAACTTCGGCAGGGTGGAGTTGGGAGCTGTTTTTT. The chain employs TRBV11-2 and TRBJ2-2; TRBD1 is possibly the D segment (5 matching bases). Reading from cysteine to phenylalanine, the CDR3 counts 16 amino acids. Only CDR3 DNA remains: 48 bases, in frame from the first base. V is clipped by 5 bases and J by 9 bases, and the sequence between their germline boundaries is 22 bases long. CDR1 SGHAT and CDR2 FQNNGV were looked up in the germline V gene.